This T cell receptor beta chain came from a study of blood T cell repertoires in COVID-19. Some clones are missing from TCRdb's copy, which holds only in-frame ones; the method was immunoSEQ multiplex PCR. The table records 200,000 to 250,000 clones, approximately 80% of them present only once. The J segment lost 10 bases and the V segment lost 4 bases, leaving 16 bases of the junction unmatched. Per the germline V gene, CDR1 is SGHDN and CDR2 is FVKESK. The CDR3 spans 17 residues. Specimen: peripheral blood. The chain has TRBV14 and TRBJ1-6; 7 bases align to TRBD1. The TCR was taken from a woman of 80 years or more with COVID-19, enrolled during active disease. The CDR3 loop reads CASSPFSGGFRESPLHF. The DNA for the CDR3 is TGTGCCAGCAGCCCTTTTTCAGGGGGTTTTCGGGAGTCACCCCTCCACTTT.